This is a list of T cell receptor beta chains from one sample in a study of OX40 agonist ivuxolimab in advanced cancers. Here immunoSEQ multiplex PCR was the method, and the copy in TCRdb shows in-frame clones only, minus some. The sample holds roughly 70,000 clones; roughly 83% are singletons and the top ten take around 2.1%. The sequences come from CD4+ or CD8+ T cells sorted from blood, collected in a trial of the OX40 agonist ivuxolimab. Every receptor here comes from an adult with an advanced solid tumor such as melanoma, head and neck, liver or kidney cancer. The CDR3 runs from the conserved cysteine through the conserved F or W.

TRBJ2-1 TRBV9 CASSVIFGGNEQFF
TRBJ1-4 TRBV5-1 CASSLVSQGGEKLFF
TRBJ1-2 TRBV29-1 CSGGTLSNYGYTF
TRBJ2-1 TRBV5-1 CASSLDGSDNEQFF
TRBJ2-2 TRBV9 CASSAPRRGERTGELFF
TRBJ2-1 TRBV7-2 CASSSIAGGPVEQFF
TRBJ2-7 TRBV7-8 CASSPRLGEQYF
TRBJ2-7 TRBV27 CASSLGVTGDEQYF
TRBJ1-1 TRBV6-6 CASSFAGGGRNTEAFF
TRBJ2-3 TRBV11-1 CASSGRGVSTDTQYF
TRBJ2-1 TRBV7-3 CASSPQATGGYNEQFF
TRBJ1-5 TRBV19 CASSPYRDTYSNQPQHF
TRBJ1-6 TRBV5-5 CASSLVPTTGGQSPLHF
TRBJ2-7 TRBV27 CASSLVPGPYEQYF
TRBJ2-1 TRBV7-3 CASSHIGSRGTSGRARDNEQFF
TRBJ2-1 TRBV6-6 CASRQGGAGNEQFF
TRBJ2-7 TRBV5-1 CASSLELHEQYF
TRBJ2-7 TRBV6-5 CASRPQGYEQYF
TRBJ1-1 TRBV7-6 CASSLGQGGRTEAFF
TRBJ2-3 TRBV4-3 CASSPVGGPTATQYF
TRBJ2-5 TRBV18 CASSPPLGTETQYF
TRBJ2-7 TRBV5-8 CASSLRSGFSSYEQYF
TRBJ1-4 TRBV25-1 CASSEATGGLSEKLFF
TRBJ1-1 TRBV5-1 CASSLAGAFPLNTEAFF
TRBJ2-2 TRBV19 CASKRGQGSGELFF
TRBJ1-2 TRBV9 CASSVGTGGNKRGYTF
TRBJ2-5 TRBV20-1 CSARDSRAQYF
TRBJ1-1 TRBV9 CASSPQYSEAFF
TRBJ2-1 TRBV7-9 CASSSWMRDEQFF